These T cell receptor beta chains were read from a single sample in a study of post-analysis software for immune sequencing data. From the PCR reads, TCRdb called clonotypes with MiXCR, one entry per CDR3 protein. The data contain roughly 580,000 distinct CDR3 sequences, 44% of them singletons. The sequenced sample consisted of blood. The origin of the receptors is a girl aged 10 to 17 with multiple sclerosis. CDR3s leave out the opening cysteine and the closing phenylalanine or tryptophan. Each record gives: clone size, V gene, J gene, CDR3 protein. Size is stated for part of the rows, as once, few or many counts, or as a class when the clone is expanded.

clone size: NA
V gene: TRBV6-1
J gene: TRBJ2-3
CDR3 protein: ASGDFGSTDTQY

clone size: NA
V gene: TRBV12-3/TRBV12-4
J gene: TRBJ1-2
CDR3 protein: ASSLLAPQKGYT

clone size: NA
V gene: TRBV30
J gene: TRBJ2-1
CDR3 protein: AWMGLGRPQF

clone size: NA
V gene: TRBV6-6
J gene: TRBJ2-2
CDR3 protein: ASRTGTGAPGELF

clone size: few
V gene: TRBV12-3/TRBV12-4
J gene: TRBJ2-7
CDR3 protein: ASGRTGSSYEQY

clone size: NA
V gene: TRBV7-9
J gene: TRBJ2-6
CDR3 protein: ASSFRTGRAGANVLT

clone size: NA
V gene: TRBV28
J gene: TRBJ2-2
CDR3 protein: ASSPPGDRVTGERF

clone size: once
V gene: TRBV7-9
J gene: TRBJ1-2
CDR3 protein: ASSLLQGSASNYGYT

clone size: few
V gene: TRBV12-3/TRBV12-4
J gene: TRBJ1-2
CDR3 protein: ASSPDRLGGYT

clone size: NA
V gene: TRBV29-1
J gene: TRBJ2-1
CDR3 protein: SARAAAYNEQF

clone size: NA
V gene: TRBV5-1
J gene: TRBJ2-5
CDR3 protein: ASSKTDREGETQY

clone size: NA
V gene: TRBV11-3
J gene: TRBJ1-6
CDR3 protein: ASSWTGMNSPLH

clone size: few
V gene: TRBV20-1
J gene: TRBJ2-5
CDR3 protein: SARGTGQETQY

clone size: NA
V gene: TRBV19
J gene: TRBJ1-4
CDR3 protein: ASARDRGNEKLF

clone size: NA
V gene: TRBV29-1
J gene: TRBJ2-5
CDR3 protein: SVGPHEETQY

clone size: NA
V gene: TRBV30
J gene: TRBJ1-2
CDR3 protein: AWRGDYGYT

clone size: NA
V gene: TRBV6-6
J gene: TRBJ1-5
CDR3 protein: ASSYSPTDFSNQPQH

clone size: NA
V gene: TRBV6-5
J gene: TRBJ2-5
CDR3 protein: ASSYSRDMETQY

clone size: NA
V gene: TRBV7-9
J gene: TRBJ1-2
CDR3 protein: ASTYEGGSDGYT

clone size: NA
V gene: TRBV13
J gene: TRBJ2-2
CDR3 protein: ASSLARGLYTGELF

clone size: few
V gene: TRBV5-1
J gene: TRBJ2-3
CDR3 protein: ASSAGTSVTDTQY

clone size: NA
V gene: TRBV7-6
J gene: NA
CDR3 protein: ASSPSPGSYEQY

clone size: few
V gene: TRBV7-7
J gene: TRBJ2-3
CDR3 protein: ASSLAPRLAGSTDTQY

clone size: few
V gene: TRBV5-1
J gene: NA
CDR3 protein: ASSFGDTNYEQY

clone size: NA
V gene: TRBV20-1
J gene: TRBJ2-1
CDR3 protein: SARDWLAGGPGEQF

clone size: once
V gene: TRBV4-2
J gene: TRBJ2-3
CDR3 protein: ASSPYRGGADTQY

clone size: many
V gene: TRBV9
J gene: TRBJ2-5
CDR3 protein: ASSPSGGETQY

clone size: few
V gene: TRBV5-1
J gene: TRBJ2-3
CDR3 protein: ASWEGATSTDTQY

clone size: few
V gene: TRBV24-1
J gene: TRBJ2-5
CDR3 protein: ATSDQTGGNRETQY

clone size: NA
V gene: TRBV6-5
J gene: TRBJ2-1
CDR3 protein: ASRTSGGAYNEQF

clone size: few
V gene: TRBV6-1
J gene: TRBJ1-1
CDR3 protein: ASSGTLNTEAF

clone size: few
V gene: TRBV7-2
J gene: TRBJ2-5
CDR3 protein: ASSFGLAGAQETQY

clone size: few
V gene: TRBV7-2
J gene: TRBJ2-3
CDR3 protein: ASSLIAGGRGDTQY

clone size: NA
V gene: TRBV7-8
J gene: TRBJ2-7
CDR3 protein: ASREGRDRGHEQY

clone size: NA
V gene: TRBV12-3/TRBV12-4
J gene: TRBJ1-1
CDR3 protein: ASSSDRQNTEAF

clone size: NA
V gene: TRBV24-1
J gene: TRBJ1-2
CDR3 protein: ATSDSGGSNYGYT

clone size: few
V gene: TRBV4-1
J gene: TRBJ2-3
CDR3 protein: ASSQGSRALHSTDTQY

clone size: few
V gene: TRBV24-1
J gene: TRBJ2-5
CDR3 protein: ATSELLQETQY

clone size: NA
V gene: TRBV4-1
J gene: TRBJ1-1
CDR3 protein: ASSHRSNVGGPENTEAF

clone size: few
V gene: TRBV20-1
J gene: NA
CDR3 protein: SARGGVDEQY

clone size: few
V gene: TRBV6-5
J gene: TRBJ2-7
CDR3 protein: ATRGAYEQY

clone size: NA
V gene: TRBV7-8
J gene: TRBJ2-3
CDR3 protein: ASSEAIGGGGVDTQY

clone size: NA
V gene: TRBV5-1
J gene: TRBJ1-2
CDR3 protein: ASSPLDREDGYT

clone size: NA
V gene: TRBV3-1
J gene: TRBJ2-1
CDR3 protein: ASSPLDRGGNEQF

clone size: few
V gene: TRBV24-1
J gene: TRBJ2-4
CDR3 protein: ATSDPSGDIQY

clone size: few
V gene: TRBV20-1
J gene: TRBJ1-2
CDR3 protein: SASPPDGTWDYGYT

clone size: NA
V gene: TRBV29-1
J gene: NA
CDR3 protein: SGAGRTLNEQY

clone size: NA
V gene: TRBV12-3/TRBV12-4
J gene: TRBJ1-2
CDR3 protein: ASTDTGGGYGYT

clone size: NA
V gene: TRBV5-1
J gene: TRBJ2-5
CDR3 protein: ASSLEGPGAKYQETQY

clone size: NA
V gene: TRBV25-1
J gene: TRBJ2-3
CDR3 protein: ASRAPQGTTDTQY

clone size: NA
V gene: TRBV10-3
J gene: TRBJ2-7
CDR3 protein: AISNLGTGDYYEQY

clone size: NA
V gene: TRBV11-2
J gene: TRBJ2-7
CDR3 protein: ASSQTSGRARYEQY